Listed below are T cell receptor beta chains from one sample, sequenced in a study of CD8 T cells in ankylosing spondylitis. MiXCR, applied by TCRdb to the 5' RACE reads, yields one record per CDR3 protein. This sample carries hundreds of thousands of distinct CDR3 sequences, approximately 9% of them seen once, and the ten largest clones take nearly 7%. The sequenced sample consisted of blood, either unsorted or a sorted T cell fraction (not recorded which). Receptors originate from a male donor with ankylosing spondylitis or in good health (not recorded which). Each CDR3 is given with its conserved first and last residue. The D gene is left open where the match is weak. A row's size may be missing; if present it is once, few, many or a size class.

j_call clone_size d_call v_call cdr3_length cdr3_nt cdr3_aa
TRBJ2-4 . . TRBV7-9 13 TGTGCCAGCGGGGACACAATCAAAAACATTCAGTACTTC CASGDTIKNIQYF
TRBJ2-3 many TRBD2 TRBV20-1 13 TGCAGTGCCCACCGGGGGGGCGGAGATACGCAGTATTTT CSAHRGGGDTQYF
TRBJ2-1 many . TRBV7-2 14 TGTGCCAGCAGTTCGACAGTGATTGGGGGTGAGCAGTTCTTC CASSSTVIGGEQFF
TRBJ2-5 many . TRBV20-1 15 TGCAGTGCTAGGGGGGACAAAATTACGAAGGAGACCCAGTACTTC CSARGDKITKETQYF
TRBJ2-7 many . TRBV29-1 12 TGCAGCGTTGACACGGCAGGGCGAGAGCAGTACTTC CSVDTAGREQYF
TRBJ1-6 . . TRBV7-2 15 TGTGCCAGCAGCCGCGGGACATCCGATTATTCACCCCTCCACTTT CASSRGTSDYSPLHF
TRBJ2-5 many TRBD1 TRBV12-3/TRBV12-4 15 TGTGCCAGCAGTGTTGGACAGGGGGTCGGGGAGACCCAGTACTTC CASSVGQGVGETQYF
TRBJ1-2 few TRBD1 TRBV18 16 TGTGCCAGCTCACTTGAGGACAGGGGGCGAGGCTATGGCTACACCTTC CASSLEDRGRGYGYTF
TRBJ2-7 few . TRBV6-1 13 TGTGCCAGCACTAAAACAGGGTCTGGCGAGCAGTACTTC CASTKTGSGEQYF
TRBJ2-1 many . TRBV12-3/TRBV12-4 13 TGTGCCAGCAGTTTCTCCACTACCACCGACCCGTTCTTC CASSFSTTTDPFF
TRBJ2-7 . TRBD1 TRBV12-3/TRBV12-4 13 TGTGCCAGCAGCCCGGGACAGTTCTACGAGCAGTACTTC CASSPGQFYEQYF
TRBJ1-1 . . TRBV29-1 13 TGCAGCGTGGGAGGAGGGGCGAAGACTGAAGCTTTCTTT CSVGGGAKTEAFF
TRBJ2-7 many . TRBV5-1 15 TGCGCCAGCAGCTTAGCGGTATTTCCTTCCTACGAGCAGTACTTC CASSLAVFPSYEQYF
TRBJ2-1 many TRBD2 TRBV28 16 TGTGCCAGCAGTTTGGCTAGCGGTAGCTCCTACAATGAGCAGTTCTTC CASSLASGSSYNEQFF
TRBJ2-7 many TRBD1 TRBV12-3/TRBV12-4 14 TGTGCCAGCAGCCCTCCCGGGACAGCGTACGAGCAGTACTTC CASSPPGTAYEQYF
TRBJ2-5 many TRBD2 TRBV20-1 14 TGCAGTGCTAGAGGGTCTAGCGGACAAGAGACCCAGTACTTC CSARGSSGQETQYF
TRBJ1-1 many . TRBV12-3/TRBV12-4 14 TGTGCCAGCAGTTTAGCTATTAACCGCAGGGGAGCTTTCTTT CASSLAINRRGAFF
TRBJ1-3 . . TRBV30 15 TGTGCCTGGAACCATCCCTTCCTCTCTGGAAACACCATATATTTT CAWNHPFLSGNTIYF
TRBJ2-1 many . TRBV7-6 13 TGTGCCAGCAGCTTAGACATCAGCAATGAGCAGTTCTTC CASSLDISNEQFF
TRBJ2-2 many . TRBV20-1 11 TGCAGTGCATGGTCGGGCGGGGAGCTGTTTTTT CSAWSGGELFF
TRBJ2-2 many . TRBV5-1 14 TGCGCCAGCAGCTTCCCCGCGAACACCGGGGAGCTGTTTTTT CASSFPANTGELFF
TRBJ2-7 many . TRBV5-1 15 TGCGCCAGCAGCTTGGGAGGACTAAGCTCCTACGAGCAGTACTTC CASSLGGLSSYEQYF